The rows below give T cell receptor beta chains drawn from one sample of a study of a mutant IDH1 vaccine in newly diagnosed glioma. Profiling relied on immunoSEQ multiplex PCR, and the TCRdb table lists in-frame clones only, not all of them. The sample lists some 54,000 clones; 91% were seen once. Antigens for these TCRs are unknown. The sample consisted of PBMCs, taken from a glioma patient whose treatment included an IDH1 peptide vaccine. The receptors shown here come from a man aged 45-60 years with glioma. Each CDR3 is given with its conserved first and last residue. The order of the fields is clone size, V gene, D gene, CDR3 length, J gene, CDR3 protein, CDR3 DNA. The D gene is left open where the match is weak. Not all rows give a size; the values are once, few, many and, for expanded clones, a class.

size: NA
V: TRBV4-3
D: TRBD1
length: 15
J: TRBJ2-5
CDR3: CASSQVRTGGWEQYF
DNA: TGCGCCAGCAGCCAAGTCCGTACAGGGGGGTGGGAGCAGTACTTC

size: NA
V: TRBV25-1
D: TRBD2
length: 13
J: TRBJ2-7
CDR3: CASSVSGTYEQYF
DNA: TGTGCCAGCAGTGTTAGCGGGACCTACGAGCAGTACTTC

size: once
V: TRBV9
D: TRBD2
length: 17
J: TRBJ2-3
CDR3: CASSDGGLAGVVDTQYF
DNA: TGTGCCAGCAGCGATGGAGGACTAGCGGGAGTTGTAGATACGCAGTATTTT

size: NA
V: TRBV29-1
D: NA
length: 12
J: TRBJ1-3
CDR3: CSVTDSGNTIYF
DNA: TGCAGCGTGACAGACTCTGGAAACACCATATATTTT

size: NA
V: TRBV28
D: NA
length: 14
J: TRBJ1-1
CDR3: CASSLPQLNTEAFF
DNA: TGTGCCAGCAGCCTCCCACAGCTGAACACTGAAGCTTTCTTT

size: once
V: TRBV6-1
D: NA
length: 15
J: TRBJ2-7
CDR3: CASSETAGLGNEQYF
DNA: TGTGCCAGCAGTGAAACGGCGGGACTTGGGAACGAGCAGTACTTC

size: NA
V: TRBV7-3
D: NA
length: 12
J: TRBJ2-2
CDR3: CASSLRGGELFF
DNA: TGTGCCAGCAGCTTACGGGGCGGGGAGCTGTTTTTT

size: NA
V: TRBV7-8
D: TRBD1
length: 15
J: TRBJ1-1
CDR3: CASSAGTGGRTEAFF
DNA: TGTGCCAGCAGCGCCGGGACAGGGGGCAGGACTGAAGCTTTCTTT

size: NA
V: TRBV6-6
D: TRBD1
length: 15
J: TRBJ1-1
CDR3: CASSYSGQGRTEAFF
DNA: TGTGCCAGCAGTTACTCAGGACAGGGAAGGACTGAAGCTTTCTTT

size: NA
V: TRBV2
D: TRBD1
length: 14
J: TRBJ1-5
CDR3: CASLDRASNQPQHF
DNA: TGTGCCAGCCTTGACAGGGCAAGCAATCAGCCCCAGCATTTT

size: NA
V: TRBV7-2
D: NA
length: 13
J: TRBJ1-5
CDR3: CASSTFPGQPQHF
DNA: TGTGCCAGCAGCACGTTTCCGGGTCAGCCCCAGCATTTT

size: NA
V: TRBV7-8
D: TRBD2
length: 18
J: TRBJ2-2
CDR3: CASSLGDLAGQDSGELFF
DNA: TGTGCCAGCAGCTTAGGGGACCTAGCGGGCCAAGATTCGGGGGAGCTGTTTTTT

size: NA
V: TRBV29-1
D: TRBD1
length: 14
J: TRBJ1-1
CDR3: CSVGDRGMNTEAFF
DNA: TGCAGCGTTGGGGACAGGGGTATGAACACTGAAGCTTTCTTT

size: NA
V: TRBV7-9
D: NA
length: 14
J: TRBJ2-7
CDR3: CASTPAGGIYEQYF
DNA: TGTGCCAGCACCCCCGCAGGAGGGATCTACGAGCAGTACTTC

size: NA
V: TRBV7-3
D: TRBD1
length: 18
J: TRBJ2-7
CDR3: CATLTNSNCTGVSYEQYF
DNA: TGTGCCACCCTGACCAATTCCAACTGTACAGGGGTCTCCTACGAGCAGTACTTC

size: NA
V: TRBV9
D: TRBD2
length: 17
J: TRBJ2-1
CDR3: CASSVVGTSSPVYEQFF
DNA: TGTGCCAGCAGCGTAGTCGGGACTAGCTCCCCGGTCTATGAGCAGTTCTTC

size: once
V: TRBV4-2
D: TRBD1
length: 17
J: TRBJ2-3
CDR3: CASSQGPGGGSTDTQYF
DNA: TGTGCCAGCAGCCAAGGACCAGGGGGCGGGAGCACAGATACGCAGTATTTT

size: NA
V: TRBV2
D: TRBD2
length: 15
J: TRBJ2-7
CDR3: CASSPAIAGVYEQYF
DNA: TGTGCCAGCAGTCCGGCTATAGCGGGGGTCTACGAGCAGTACTTC

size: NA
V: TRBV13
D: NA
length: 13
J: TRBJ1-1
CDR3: CASSLMGNTEAFF
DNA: TGTGCCAGCAGCTTAATGGGTAACACTGAAGCTTTCTTT

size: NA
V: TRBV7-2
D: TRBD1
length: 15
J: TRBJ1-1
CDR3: CASSFETGGYTEAFF
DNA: TGTGCCAGCAGCTTCGAGACAGGGGGTTACACTGAAGCTTTCTTT

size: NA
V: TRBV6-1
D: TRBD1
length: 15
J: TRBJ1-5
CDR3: CASSTDRGQGQPQHF
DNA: TGTGCCAGCAGCACGGACAGGGGGCAGGGTCAGCCCCAGCATTTT

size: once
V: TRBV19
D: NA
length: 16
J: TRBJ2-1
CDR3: CASSMGDSLTHNEQFF
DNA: TGTGCCAGTAGTATGGGGGACTCCCTAACCCACAATGAGCAGTTCTTC

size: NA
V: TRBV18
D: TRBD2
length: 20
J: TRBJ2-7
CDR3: CASSPARPRLAYRSSYEQYF
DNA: TGTGCCAGCTCACCAGCGCGGCCGAGACTAGCGTACCGTAGCTCCTACGAGCAGTACTTC

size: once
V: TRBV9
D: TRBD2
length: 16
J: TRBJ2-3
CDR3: CASSREGRGGTDTQYF
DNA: TGTGCCAGCAGCCGAGAAGGGCGGGGGGGCACAGATACGCAGTATTTT

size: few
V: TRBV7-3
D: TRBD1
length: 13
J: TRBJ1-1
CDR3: CASSIGQGQQAFF
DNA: TGTGCCAGCAGCATTGGACAGGGTCAGCAAGCTTTCTTT

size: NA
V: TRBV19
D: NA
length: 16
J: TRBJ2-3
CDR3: CASSTAGDRSLDTQYF
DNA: TGTGCCAGTAGTACCGCCGGTGACAGGAGTTTAGATACGCAGTATTTT

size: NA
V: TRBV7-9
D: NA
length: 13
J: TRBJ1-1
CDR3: CASSLMENTEAFF
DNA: TGTGCCAGCAGCTTAATGGAAAACACTGAAGCTTTCTTT